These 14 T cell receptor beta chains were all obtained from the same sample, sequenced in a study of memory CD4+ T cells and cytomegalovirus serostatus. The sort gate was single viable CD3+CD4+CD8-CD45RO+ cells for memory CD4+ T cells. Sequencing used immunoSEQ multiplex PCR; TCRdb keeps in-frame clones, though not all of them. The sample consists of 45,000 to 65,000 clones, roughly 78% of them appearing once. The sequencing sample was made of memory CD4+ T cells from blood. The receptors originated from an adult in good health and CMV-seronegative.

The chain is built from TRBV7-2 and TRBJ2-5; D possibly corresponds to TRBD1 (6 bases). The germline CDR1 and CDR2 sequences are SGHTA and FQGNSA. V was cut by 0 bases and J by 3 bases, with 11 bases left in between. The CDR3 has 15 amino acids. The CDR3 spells CASSLAQGYEETQYF. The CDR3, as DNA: TGTGCCAGCAGCTTAGCACAGGGTTATGAAGAGACCCAGTACTTC.

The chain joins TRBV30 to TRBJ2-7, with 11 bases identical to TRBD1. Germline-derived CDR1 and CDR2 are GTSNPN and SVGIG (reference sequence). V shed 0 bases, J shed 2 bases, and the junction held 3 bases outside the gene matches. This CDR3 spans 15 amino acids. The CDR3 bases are TGTGCCTGGAGTGTTAGGACAGGGGGCCCCTACGAGCAGTACTTC. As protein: CAWSVRTGGPYEQYF.

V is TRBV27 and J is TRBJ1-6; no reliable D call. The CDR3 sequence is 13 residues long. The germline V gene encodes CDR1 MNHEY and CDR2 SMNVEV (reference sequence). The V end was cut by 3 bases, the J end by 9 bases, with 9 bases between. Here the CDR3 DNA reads TGTGCCAGCAGTTTGATACGGGGTTCACCCCTCCACTTT. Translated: CASSLIRGSPLHF.

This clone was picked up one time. CDR3 in DNA: TGTGCCAGCAGCCCCAATACGGGGAACACTGAAGCTTTCTTT. Translating gives CASSPNTGNTEAFF. This sequence joins TRBV7-3 and TRBJ1-1; D call uncertain. Germline V CDR1 and CDR2: SGHTA, FQGTGA. V was clipped by 5 bases and J by 1 base, with 11 bases between them. The CDR3 has 14 residues.

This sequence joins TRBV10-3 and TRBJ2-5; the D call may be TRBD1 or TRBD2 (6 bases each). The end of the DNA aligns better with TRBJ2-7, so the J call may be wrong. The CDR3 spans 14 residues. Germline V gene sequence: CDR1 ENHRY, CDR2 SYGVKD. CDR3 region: CAIRRDISSYEQYF. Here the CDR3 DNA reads TGTGCCATCAGGCGGGACATAAGCTCCTACGAGCAGTACTTC.

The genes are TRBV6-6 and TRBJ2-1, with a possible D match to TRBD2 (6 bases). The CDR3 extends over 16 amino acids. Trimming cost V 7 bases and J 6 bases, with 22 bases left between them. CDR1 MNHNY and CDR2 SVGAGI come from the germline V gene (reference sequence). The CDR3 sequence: CASTNPPGEVANEQFF. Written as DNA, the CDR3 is TGTGCCAGCACCAACCCCCCGGGGGAGGTTGCCAATGAGCAGTTCTTC.

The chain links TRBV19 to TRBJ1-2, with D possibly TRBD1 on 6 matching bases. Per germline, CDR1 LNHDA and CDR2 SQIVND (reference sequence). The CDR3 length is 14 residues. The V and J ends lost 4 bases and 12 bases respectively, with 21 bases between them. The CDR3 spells CASSTTGILGGHTF. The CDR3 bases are TGTGCCAGTAGTACTACAGGGATATTAGGGGGGCACACCTTC. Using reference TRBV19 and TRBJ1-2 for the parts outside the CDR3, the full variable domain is DGGITQSPKYLFRKEGQNVTLSCEQNLNHDAMYWYRQDPGQGLRLIYYSQIVNDFQKGDIAEGYSVSREKKESFPLTVTSAQKNPTAFYLCASSTTGILGGHTFGSGTRLTVV.

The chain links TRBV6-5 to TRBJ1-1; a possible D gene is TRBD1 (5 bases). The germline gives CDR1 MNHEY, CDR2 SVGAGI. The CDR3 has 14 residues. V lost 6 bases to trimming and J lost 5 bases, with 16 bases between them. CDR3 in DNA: TGTGCCAGCAGATCCTCCGGGGGTATTACTGAAGCTTTCTTT. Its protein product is CASRSSGGITEAFF.

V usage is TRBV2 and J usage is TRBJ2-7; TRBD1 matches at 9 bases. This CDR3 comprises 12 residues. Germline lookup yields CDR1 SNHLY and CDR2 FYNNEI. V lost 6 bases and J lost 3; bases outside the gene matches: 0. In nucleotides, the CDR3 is TGTGCCAGCAGGACAGGGGGCTACGAGCAGTACTTC. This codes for CASRTGGYEQYF. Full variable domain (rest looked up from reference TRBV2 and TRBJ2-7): EPEVTQTPSHQVTQMGQEVILRCVPISNHLYFYWYRQILGQKVEFLVSFYNNEISEKSEIFDDQFSVERPDGSNFTLKIRSTKLEDSAMYFCASRTGGYEQYFGPGTRLTVT.

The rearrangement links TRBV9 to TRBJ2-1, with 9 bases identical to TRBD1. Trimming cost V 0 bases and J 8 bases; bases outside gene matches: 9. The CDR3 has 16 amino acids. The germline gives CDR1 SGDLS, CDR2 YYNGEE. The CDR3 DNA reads TGTGCCAGCAGCGTAGGGCCGGGACAGGGAGGCGATGAGCAGTTCTTC. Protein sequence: CASSVGPGQGGDEQFF. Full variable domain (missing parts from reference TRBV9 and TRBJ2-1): DSGVTQTPKHLITATGQRVTLRCSPRSGDLSVYWYQQSLDQGLQFLIQYYNGEERAKGNILERFSAQQFPDLHSELNLSSLELGDSALYFCASSVGPGQGGDEQFFGPGTRLTVL.

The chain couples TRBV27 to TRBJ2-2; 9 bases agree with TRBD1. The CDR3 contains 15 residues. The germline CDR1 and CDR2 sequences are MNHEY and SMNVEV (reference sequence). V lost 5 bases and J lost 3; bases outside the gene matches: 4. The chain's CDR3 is CASSPGQGDTGELFF. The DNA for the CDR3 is TGTGCCAGCAGTCCGGGACAGGGAGACACCGGGGAGCTGTTTTTT.

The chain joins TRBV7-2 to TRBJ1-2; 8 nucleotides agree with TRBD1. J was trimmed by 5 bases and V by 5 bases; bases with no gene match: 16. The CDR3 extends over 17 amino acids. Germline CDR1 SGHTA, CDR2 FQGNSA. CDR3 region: CASSPGGQGAAVYGYTF. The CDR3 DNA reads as TGTGCCAGCAGCCCAGGCGGGCAGGGGGCGGCCGTTTATGGCTACACCTTC.

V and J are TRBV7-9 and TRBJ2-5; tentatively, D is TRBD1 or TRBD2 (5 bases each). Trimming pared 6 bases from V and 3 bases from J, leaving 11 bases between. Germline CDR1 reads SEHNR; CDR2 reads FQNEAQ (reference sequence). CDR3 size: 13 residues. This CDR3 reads CASSRDGKETQYF. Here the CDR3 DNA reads TGTGCCAGCAGTCGGGACGGAAAAGAGACCCAGTACTTC.

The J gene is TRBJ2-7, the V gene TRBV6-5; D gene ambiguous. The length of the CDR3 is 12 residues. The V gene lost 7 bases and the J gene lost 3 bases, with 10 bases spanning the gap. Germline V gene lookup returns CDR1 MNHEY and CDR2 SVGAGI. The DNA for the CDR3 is TGTGCCAGCATAGGGTTAGGCTACGAGCAGTACTTC. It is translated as CASIGLGYEQYF.